This T cell receptor (beta chain) came from a study of cytomegalovirus exposure and HLA in healthy donors. The study ran its PCR with 60 Vbeta and 13 Jbeta primers. TCRdb's copy holds only in-frame clones and misses some; the assay was immunoSEQ multiplex PCR. The sample records about 99,000 clones, almost 80% being singletons. The sequencing sample was made of PBMCs. The sequence derives from a man between 50 and 59 years old in good health and CMV-seropositive.

CDR3 sequence: CASSVGSGSSYEQYF. DNA of the CDR3: TGTGCCAGCAGTGTCGGCTCAGGGTCCTCCTACGAGCAGTACTTC. This sequence joins TRBV6-5 and TRBJ2-7, with a tentative D call TRBD1 (5 bases). Deletions cut 5 bases from V and 0 bases from J, with 14 bases between. The CDR3 spans 15 residues. Germline CDR1 and CDR2: MNHEY and SVGAGI.